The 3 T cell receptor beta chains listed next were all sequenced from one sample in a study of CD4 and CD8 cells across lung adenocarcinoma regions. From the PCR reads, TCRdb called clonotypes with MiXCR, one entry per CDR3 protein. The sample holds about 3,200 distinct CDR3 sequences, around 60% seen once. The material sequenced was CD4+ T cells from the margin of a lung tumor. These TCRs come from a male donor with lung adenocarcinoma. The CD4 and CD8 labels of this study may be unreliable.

CDR3 nucleotides: TGTGCCAGCAGCCTTGGGACAGATAGCAATCAGCCCCAGCATTTT. Its translation is CASSLGTDSNQPQHF. This chain joins TRBV6-1 and TRBJ1-5, with TRBD1 identical over 7 bases. Per the germline V gene, CDR1 is MNHNS and CDR2 is SASEGT. Trimming removed 6 bases from V and 0 bases from J; junction bases left unmatched: 5. There are 15 residues in the CDR3.

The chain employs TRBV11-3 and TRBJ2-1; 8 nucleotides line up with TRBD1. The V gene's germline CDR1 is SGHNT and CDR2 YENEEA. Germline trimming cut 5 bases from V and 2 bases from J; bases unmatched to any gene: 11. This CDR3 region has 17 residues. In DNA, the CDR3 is TGTGCCAGCAGCCCCTACACTGGACAGGGCGCCTACAATGAGCAGTTCTTC. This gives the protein CASSPYTGQGAYNEQFF.

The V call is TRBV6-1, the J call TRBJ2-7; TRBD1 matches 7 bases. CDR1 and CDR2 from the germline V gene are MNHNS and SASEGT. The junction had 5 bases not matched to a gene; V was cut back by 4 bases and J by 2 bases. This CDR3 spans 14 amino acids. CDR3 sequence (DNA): TGTGCCAGCAGTGTATACAGGGGCGCCTACGAGCAGTACTTC. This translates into CASSVYRGAYEQYF.